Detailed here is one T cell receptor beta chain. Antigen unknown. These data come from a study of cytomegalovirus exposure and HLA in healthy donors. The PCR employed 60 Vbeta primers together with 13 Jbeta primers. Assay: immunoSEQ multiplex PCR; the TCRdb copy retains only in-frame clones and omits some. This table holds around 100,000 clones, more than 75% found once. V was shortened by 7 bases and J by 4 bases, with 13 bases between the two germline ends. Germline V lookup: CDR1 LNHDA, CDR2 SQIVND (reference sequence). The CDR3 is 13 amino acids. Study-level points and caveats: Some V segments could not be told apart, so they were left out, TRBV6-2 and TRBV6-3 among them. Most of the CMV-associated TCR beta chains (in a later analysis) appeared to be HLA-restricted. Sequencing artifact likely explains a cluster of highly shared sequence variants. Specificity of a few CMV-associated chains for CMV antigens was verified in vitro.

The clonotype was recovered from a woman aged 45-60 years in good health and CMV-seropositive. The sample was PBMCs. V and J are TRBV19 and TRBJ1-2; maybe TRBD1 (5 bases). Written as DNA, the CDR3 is TGTGCCAGTACCCCCACAGGCTTCTATGGCTACACCTTC. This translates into CASTPTGFYGYTF.